Detailed here is one TCR beta chain. The antigen it binds to is not known. Base qualities are not at hand, and no much larger clone is one base apart. This record comes from a study of T cell responses to AZD1222 COVID-19 vaccine (dated by TCRdb to the early 2020s). At the level of the whole study: AZD1222 recipients with second doses at about 4 weeks or about 12 weeks were pooled, because spike-specific TCR depth and breadth did not differ between schedules. TCR sequencing covered over 230 trial participants: approximately 200 given two doses of AZD1222 and around 25 given two doses of MenACWY control vaccine. Enrollment into the trials was organized by age into subgroups of 18-55, 56-69 and 70-plus years, and those subgroups contained approximately 150, 30 and 60 TCR-sequenced participants, respectively.

The time point label for this specimen denotes: baseline before first vaccination. Vaccinee samples were obtained from the UK trials COV001 and COV002, which included a single-blind randomized controlled phase 2/3 trial of AZD1222 (ChAdOx1 nCoV-19) in healthy adults. For TCRbeta chain sequencing, PBMC samples were collected from trial participants at day 0 and at day 28 after the second dose. The CDR3 regions of human TCRbeta chains were analyzed by immunosequencing. In the authors' own workflow: Repertoire TCRs were matched against a reference library of SARS-CoV-2-specific TCRs generated with the MIRA antigen-specificity platform. Breadth was defined as the fraction of unique TCRs that were SARS-CoV-2-associated. Depth was defined as the fraction of total T cells that were SARS-CoV-2-associated. Using the MIRA data, each spike-specific TCR was mapped to the spike region that the TCR reacts to and placed in a CD4 or CD8 class. Log10-transformed breadth and depth values were compared by one-way ANOVA with Sidak's multiple comparisons tests. As stored in TCRdb, this immuneACCESS dataset retains in-frame rearrangements with V and J assigned. A fraction of the clones does not appear; measured against another copy, unresolved V genes explain less than half of the discrepancy, and the remainder lacks a known reason. D and trimming were read from the DNA, whereas the V and J calls and clone size are those reported in that table. Recorded for this sample are approximately 110,000 clones; around 89% of them occurred a single time. Jointly, the top ten make up about 5% of the sample.

The CDR3 sequence holds 16 residues, the cysteine and phenylalanine included. Just CDR3 DNA is preserved here, 48 bases in frame from base 1. At the junction V is shortened by 0 bases and J by 6 bases, with 18 bases in between. The germline V gene supplies CDR1 SGHVS and CDR2 FNYEAQ. Study-wide findings and limitations: CD4 TCRs associated with the vaccine covered the entire spike protein, and the dominant responses were in regions 160-218 and 743-854. The 56-69-year group was small, and its depth increase did not reach significance, likely because of low power. Because no day 14 peak-response samples were available, the repertoires could be characterized only after the peak T cell response. Epitopes outside the regions mutated in the B.1.351 and B.1.1.7 variants were reportedly recognized by nearly half of the unique spike-specific TCRs. Participants were mostly white British, with more females than males. The authors suggested clonal diversity may have been underestimated. After two AZD1222 doses, both the breadth and the depth of spike-specific TCRs were significantly higher than at day 0 and than in MenACWY recipients. Conclusions about previously exposed vaccinees were limited because only six AZD1222 recipients were SARS-CoV-2 seropositive at baseline.

The rearrangement joined TRBV7-6 to TRBJ2-7; the D segment could be TRBD2, given 5 matching bases. Material: peripheral blood, obtained on day 0 of AZD1222 vaccination. This receptor was identified in an adult in good health. The CDR3 corresponds to CASSLAGSATLLEQYF. The DNA is TGTGCCAGCAGCTTAGCGGGGAGCGCCACCCTTCTCGAGCAGTACTTC.